This TCR beta chain derives from a study of glioma-infiltrating T cells after dendritic cell vaccination. General study results and limits: TCR clonality showed no direct relationship with survival.

Time point specified: after dendritic cell vaccination, including at tumor progression/relapse. Fresh-frozen tumor tissue and more than two years of survival data were available for all. Blood PBMC samples: pre-vaccination, two weeks post third vaccination, and at tumor progression. This CDR3 comprises 14 residues. Germline V lookup: CDR1 MNHNS, CDR2 SASEGT. Trimming removed 3 bases at V and 8 bases at J, with 15 bases between. About this clone: Its antigen is still unknown.

The primer mix had 60 V beta and 13 J beta primers. The repertoire was sequenced with immunoSEQ multiplex PCR; TCRdb's copy has only in-frame clones and lacks some. The data show approximately 10,000 clones, more than 65% seen once. V usage is TRBV6-1 and J usage is TRBJ2-3, with a possible D match to TRBD1 (6 bases). This TCR was sampled from a human donor with glioblastoma. Material: blood, obtained after dendritic cell vaccination. The DNA for the CDR3 is TGTGCCAGCAGTGAGCATGGAACAGGGCGTACGCAGTATTTT. Protein: CASSEHGTGRTQYF.